Listed below are T cell receptor beta chains from one sample, sequenced in a study of blood T cell repertoires in COVID-19. Profiled with immunoSEQ multiplex PCR; TCRdb holds only in-frame clones, not every one. The sample lists approximately 300,000 clones, approximately 90% occurring once. Sequencing input: peripheral blood. The source of these receptors is a woman between 40 and 55 years old with acute or convalescent COVID-19. Both conserved end residues are part of each CDR3. The D gene is left open where the match is weak. Clone size, where shown, is once, few, many, or a class for clones that have expanded.

-	-	TRBV6-7	TRBJ1-3	CASSYLPENGRGNTIYF	TGTGCCAGCAGTTACCTTCCGGAGAACGGCCGGGGAAACACCATATATTTT
-	-	TRBV28	TRBJ1-2	CASSFSLYGYTF	TGTGCCAGCAGTTTCTCCCTCTATGGCTACACCTTC
-	-	TRBV28	TRBJ1-1	CALYGPGEAFF	TGTGCCCTTTACGGGCCAGGGGAAGCTTTCTTT
-	TRBD1	TRBV28	TRBJ1-1	CASSPPSGGRAAFF	TGTGCCAGCAGCCCGCCCTCAGGGGGCAGGGCAGCTTTCTTT
-	TRBD2	TRBV3-1/TRBV3-2	TRBJ2-1	CASSPSGGGYNEQFF	TGTGCCAGCAGCCCAAGCGGGGGGGGCTACAATGAGCAGTTCTTC
-	TRBD1	TRBV30	TRBJ1-2	CAWRRTGTPNYGYTF	TGTGCCTGGAGACGGACAGGGACTCCTAACTATGGCTACACCTTC
-	-	TRBV4-1	TRBJ1-5	CASSQDPGDQPQHF	TGCGCCAGCAGCCAAGATCCCGGTGATCAGCCCCAGCATTTT
-	-	TRBV6-1	TRBJ2-3	CASSEGWGVSSTDTQYF	TGTGCCAGCAGTGAAGGCTGGGGGGTCTCTAGCACAGATACGCAGTATTTT
-	TRBD1	TRBV6-1	TRBJ1-6	CASSEQGTANSPLHF	TGTGCCAGCAGTGAACAGGGGACAGCTAATTCACCCCTCCACTTT
-	TRBD2	TRBV24-1	TRBJ2-5	CATSPTGLAGTQETQYF	TGTGCCACCAGTCCCACAGGGCTAGCGGGAACCCAAGAGACCCAGTACTTC
-	TRBD1	TRBV6-5	TRBJ1-1	CASSIRDSEAFF	TGTGCCAGCAGTATCCGGGACAGCGAAGCTTTCTTT
-	TRBD2	TRBV11-2	TRBJ2-5	CASSLALREGTQYF	TGTGCCAGCAGCTTAGCCTTAAGGGAGGGAACCCAGTACTTC
few	-	TRBV4-2	TRBJ1-1	CASSQAGMGNTEAFF	TGTGCCAGCAGCCAAGCAGGGATGGGTAACACTGAAGCTTTCTTT
once	-	TRBV6-5	TRBJ2-3	CASIPGHITDTQYF	TGTGCCAGCATTCCGGGACACATCACAGATACGCAGTATTTT
-	-	TRBV6-4	TRBJ2-5	CASSDSKGHVGETQYF	TGTGCCAGCAGTGACTCCAAGGGGCATGTAGGAGAGACCCAGTACTTC
once	TRBD2	TRBV24-1	TRBJ2-1	CATSDSPTSGGGNEQFF	TGTGCCACCAGTGATTCGCCGACTAGCGGGGGGGGTAATGAGCAGTTCTTC
-	-	TRBV6-5	TRBJ1-2	CATRTAYGYTF	TGTGCCACAAGGACAGCCTATGGCTACACCTTC
-	-	TRBV20-1	TRBJ1-2	CSASPGQGDYGYTF	TGCAGTGCTAGTCCTGGGCAGGGTGACTATGGCTACACCTTC
-	-	TRBV27	TRBJ1-1	CASSLAGVGTEAFF	TGTGCCAGCAGTTTAGCAGGGGTGGGCACTGAAGCTTTCTTT
-	TRBD2	TRBV6-5	TRBJ2-3	CARGTGAGGTQYF	TGTGCCCGCGGCACGGGGGCGGGGGGGACGCAGTATTTT
-	-	TRBV3-1/TRBV3-2	TRBJ1-6	CASSQAGLGNSPLHF	TGTGCCAGCAGCCAAGCAGGGTTGGGTAATTCACCCCTCCACTTT
-	TRBD1	TRBV7-8	TRBJ2-5	CASSRDRGAATQYF	TGTGCCAGCAGTAGGGACAGGGGGGCGGCGACCCAGTACTTC
-	TRBD1	TRBV6-2/TRBV6-3	TRBJ2-3	CASSPGTGSTDTQYF	TGTGCCAGCAGCCCCGGGACAGGAAGCACAGATACGCAGTATTTT
-	TRBD1	TRBV2	TRBJ1-2	CASSDDFKQGGGYTF	TGTGCCAGCAGTGACGACTTTAAACAGGGGGGAGGCTACACCTTC
-	TRBD1	TRBV5-6	TRBJ1-2	CASIHRTGGGYTF	TGTGCCAGCATCCACCGGACAGGGGGAGGCTACACCTTC
-	-	TRBV5-1	TRBJ1-2	CASSLVPPGDYGYTF	TGCGCCAGCAGCTTGGTCCCCCCGGGGGACTATGGCTACACCTTC
-	TRBD1	TRBV5-1	TRBJ1-1	CASSPRGQVNTEAFF	TGCGCCAGCAGCCCACGGGGACAGGTGAACACTGAAGCTTTCTTT
-	TRBD2	TRBV19	TRBJ2-5	CASRLAGGQETQYF	TGTGCCAGTAGACTAGCGGGGGGCCAAGAGACCCAGTACTTC
-	TRBD2	TRBV5-1	TRBJ2-1	CASSLSGGLDEQFF	TGCGCCAGCAGCTTGAGCGGGGGGCTCGATGAGCAGTTCTTC
-	-	TRBV6-4	TRBJ2-2	CASRGLPNTGELFF	TGTGCCAGCAGAGGACTACCGAACACCGGGGAGCTGTTTTTT
-	TRBD1	TRBV10-2	TRBJ1-4	CASKRTGPEKLFF	TGCGCCAGCAAGAGGACAGGGCCTGAAAAACTGTTTTTT
-	-	TRBV29-1	TRBJ2-3	CSVVSRTSTDTQYF	TGCAGCGTTGTCTCTCGGACTAGCACAGATACGCAGTATTTT
-	-	TRBV3-1/TRBV3-2	TRBJ1-2	CASSQGGVPGGYTF	TGTGCCAGCAGCCAAGGGGGCGTTCCCGGCGGCTACACCTTC
-	-	TRBV10-3	TRBJ2-1	CAISVGGRVSYNEQFF	TGTGCCATCAGTGTAGGCGGGCGGGTCTCCTACAATGAGCAGTTCTTC
-	TRBD1	TRBV6-5	TRBJ1-2	CASSRDRGNYGYTF	TGTGCCAGCAGCCGGGACAGGGGAAACTATGGCTACACCTTC
-	TRBD1	TRBV18	TRBJ1-2	CASSADRGLTYGYTF	TGTGCCAGCTCAGCAGACAGGGGGCTTACCTATGGCTACACCTTC
-	-	TRBV30	TRBJ1-2	CAWSVGHNYGYTF	TGTGCCTGGAGTGTAGGACACAACTATGGCTACACCTTC
-	TRBD1	TRBV6-6	TRBJ1-2	CASSEKDRAIGYTF	TGTGCCAGCAGTGAGAAAGACAGGGCGATCGGCTACACCTTC
-	TRBD1	TRBV11-2	TRBJ1-6	CASSFGTANYNSPLHF	TGTGCCAGCAGCTTTGGGACAGCCAATTATAATTCACCCCTCCACTTT
-	-	TRBV4-2	TRBJ1-4	CASSQNGGLANEKLFF	TGTGCCAGCAGCCAGAACGGGGGGCTGGCTAATGAAAAACTGTTTTTT